This T cell receptor (beta chain) was obtained from a study of T-cell memory formation after mild COVID-19. Turning to the study itself: The TCR clusters were mostly specific to one donor.

TCRdb independently ran MiXCR on the 5' RACE reads; one entry per CDR3 protein. The sample has roughly 130,000 distinct CDR3 sequences, about 6% seen once; the top ten hold approximately 2.1%. V was pared by 6 bases and J by 8 bases, with 14 bases of the junction left unmatched. The CDR3 covers 16 residues. Germline lookup yields CDR1 KGHSH and CDR2 LQKENI. This clonotype was observed many times. V is TRBV18 and J is TRBJ2-1; 9 bases map to TRBD2. The sequence derives from an adult woman who had mild COVID-19 (a few samples of this study predate the infection). Cell type and time point are not known. Sequencing input: PBMCs or a T cell subset sorted from them (not recorded which). The CDR3 nucleotides are TGTGCCAGCTCCCGTCGTGATAGCGGGAGTTTCTATGAGCAGTTCTTC. Protein: CASSRRDSGSFYEQFF.